This TCR beta chain was sequenced during a study of T cell changes during pregnancy in multiple sclerosis. Clones were sequenced by immunoSEQ multiplex PCR, and TCRdb holds only the in-frame ones, with some missing. The data contain about 69,000 clones, about 91% of them seen just once; the ten biggest clones take up roughly 0.3%. V lost 2 bases to trimming and J lost 5 bases; unmatched junction nucleotides: 12. Germline lookup yields CDR1 SGHTA and CDR2 FQGNSA. The CDR3 extends over 18 amino acids. The sample was CD4+ T cells from peripheral blood mononuclear cells, taken in the third trimester of pregnancy. This sequence joins TRBV7-2 and TRBJ2-5; TRBD1 agrees at 12 bases. The sequence was obtained from a female donor in good health, enrolled as a control in a pregnancy study. The CDR3 bases are TGTGCCAGCAGCTTATTGGGTGCGGGACAGGGGGCGAAGGAGACCCAGTACTTC. Protein sequence: CASSLLGAGQGAKETQYF.